This T cell receptor beta chain was captured by sequencing in a study of monozygotic twins with inflammatory bowel disease. Findings and limits, study-wide: Among IBD patients, fewer clonotypes were shared with others than among healthy twins, especially with disease activity.

Notes on this clonotype: The target antigen is unknown.

The blood volume drawn from each donor was about 2.5 ml. No T cells were sorted before total RNA was taken from whole blood. Template switching incorporated UMIs with a 6-nucleotide sample barcode. TCRdb re-called the 5' RACE reads and gives one entry per CDR3 protein, without DNA. Its table records roughly 140,000 distinct CDR3 sequences. Germline lookup yields CDR1 GTSNPN and CDR2 SVGIG (reference sequence). The CDR3 spans 14 residues. Specimen: blood. The source is a human donor with ulcerative colitis or Crohn's disease, or a healthy co-twin of an affected twin (not recorded which). The chain recombines TRBV30 with TRBJ1-4; absent DNA, TCRdb's TRBD1 call cannot be checked. The CDR3 is CAWSEGGTNEKLFF.